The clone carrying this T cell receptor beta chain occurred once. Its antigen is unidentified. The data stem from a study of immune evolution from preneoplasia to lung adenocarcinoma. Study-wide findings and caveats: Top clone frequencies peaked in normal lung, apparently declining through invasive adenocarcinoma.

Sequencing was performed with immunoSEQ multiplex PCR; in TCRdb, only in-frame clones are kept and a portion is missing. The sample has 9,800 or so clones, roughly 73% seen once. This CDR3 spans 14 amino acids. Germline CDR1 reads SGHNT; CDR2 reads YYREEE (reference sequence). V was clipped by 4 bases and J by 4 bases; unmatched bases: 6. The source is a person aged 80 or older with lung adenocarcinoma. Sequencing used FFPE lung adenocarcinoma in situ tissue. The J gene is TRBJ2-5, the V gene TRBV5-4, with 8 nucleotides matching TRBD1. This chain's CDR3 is CASSTDRGRETQYF. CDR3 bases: TGTGCCAGCAGCACCGACAGGGGACGAGAGACCCAGTACTTC. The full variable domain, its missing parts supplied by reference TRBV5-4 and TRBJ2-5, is ETGVTQSPTHLIKTRGQQVTLRCSSQSGHNTVSWYQQALGQGPQFIFQYYREEENGRGNFPPRFSGLQFPNYSSELNVNALELDDSALYLCASSTDRGRETQYFGPGTRLLVL.